A single sample gave rise to the 2 T cell receptor beta chains below, sequenced in a study of cytomegalovirus exposure and HLA in healthy donors. This table comes from immunoSEQ multiplex PCR, and its TCRdb copy is limited to in-frame clones, with some not included. The profile shows fewer than 250,000 clones, roughly 85% of them singletons. Sample: PBMCs. Receptor source: a woman aged 18-35 years in good health and CMV-seronegative.

The CDR3 DNA is TGCGCCAGCAGTGCTCGGGTTCAAGAGACCCAGTACTTC. Translated: CASSARVQETQYF. The chain recombines TRBV10-1 with TRBJ2-5; D not certain. The CDR3 spans 13 residues. Germline V lookup: CDR1 WNHNN, CDR2 SYGVQD (reference sequence). The V and J ends lost 4 bases and 2 bases respectively, with 8 bases between them.

The V and J genes are TRBV6-1 and TRBJ2-5; D ambiguous. The V end lost 7 bases, the J end lost 5 bases, and 17 bases lay between the germline ends. Germline assignment: CDR1 MNHNS and CDR2 SASEGT. The CDR3 totals 14 residues. The CDR3 reads CASKLKATGETQYF. CDR3 nucleotides: TGTGCCAGCAAGCTGAAGGCAACGGGCGAGACCCAGTACTTC.